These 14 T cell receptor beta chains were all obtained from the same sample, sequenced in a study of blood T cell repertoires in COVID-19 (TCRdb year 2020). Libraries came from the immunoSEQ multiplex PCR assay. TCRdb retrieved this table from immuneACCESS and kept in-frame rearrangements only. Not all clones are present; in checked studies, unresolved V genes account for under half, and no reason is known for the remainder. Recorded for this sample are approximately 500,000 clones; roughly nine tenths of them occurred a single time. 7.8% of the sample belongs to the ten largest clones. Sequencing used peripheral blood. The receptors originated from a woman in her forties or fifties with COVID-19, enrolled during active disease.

The CDR3 sequence: CASSQVQGYRDNEQFF. For the CDR3, the DNA is TGTGCCAGCAGCCAAGTCCAGGGCTACCGCGACAATGAGCAGTTCTTC. The V gene is TRBV14, the J gene TRBJ2-1; D is possibly TRBD1 (5 bases). The germline V gene has CDR1 SGHDN and CDR2 FVKESK. The CDR3 runs to 16 residues. V lost 1 base to trimming and J lost 5 bases, with 15 bases between them.

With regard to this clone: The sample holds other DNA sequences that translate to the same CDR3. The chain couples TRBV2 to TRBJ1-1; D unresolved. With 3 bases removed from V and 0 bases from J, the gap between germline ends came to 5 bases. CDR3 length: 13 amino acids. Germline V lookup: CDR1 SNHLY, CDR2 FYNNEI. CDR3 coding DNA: TGTGCCAGCAGTGAGTCGGTGAACACTGAAGCTTTCTTT. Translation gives CASSESVNTEAFF.

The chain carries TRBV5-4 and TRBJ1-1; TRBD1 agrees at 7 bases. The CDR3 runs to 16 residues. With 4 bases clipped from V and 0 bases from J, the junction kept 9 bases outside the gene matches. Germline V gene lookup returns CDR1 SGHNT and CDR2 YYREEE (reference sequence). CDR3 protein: CASSTEPGQLNTEAFF. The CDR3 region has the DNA TGTGCCAGCAGCACTGAACCGGGACAGTTGAACACTGAAGCTTTCTTT.

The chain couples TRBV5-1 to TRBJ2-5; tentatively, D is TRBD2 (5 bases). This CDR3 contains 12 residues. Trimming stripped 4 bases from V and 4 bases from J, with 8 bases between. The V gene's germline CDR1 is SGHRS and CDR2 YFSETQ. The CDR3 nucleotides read TGCGCCAGCAGCACGGGATCAGAGACCCAGTACTTC. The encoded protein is CASSTGSETQYF.

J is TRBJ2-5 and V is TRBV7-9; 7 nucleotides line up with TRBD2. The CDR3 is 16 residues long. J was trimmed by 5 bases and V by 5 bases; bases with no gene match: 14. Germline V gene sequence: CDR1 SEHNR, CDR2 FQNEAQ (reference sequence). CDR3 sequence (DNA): TGTGCCAGCAGCGTCGGGGGGACTCTACCGGGGGAGACCCAGTACTTC. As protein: CASSVGGTLPGETQYF.

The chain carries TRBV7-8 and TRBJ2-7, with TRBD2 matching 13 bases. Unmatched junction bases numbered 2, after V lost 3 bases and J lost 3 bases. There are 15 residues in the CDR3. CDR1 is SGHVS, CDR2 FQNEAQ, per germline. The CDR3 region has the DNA TGTGCCAGCAGCTTGGGACTAGCGGGAATCTACGAGCAGTACTTC. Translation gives CASSLGLAGIYEQYF.

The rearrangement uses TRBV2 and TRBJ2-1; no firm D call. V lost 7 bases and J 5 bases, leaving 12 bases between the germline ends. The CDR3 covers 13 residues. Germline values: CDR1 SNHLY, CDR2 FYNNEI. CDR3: CASMFSLNNEQFF. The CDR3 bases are TGTGCCAGCATGTTTAGTCTTAACAATGAGCAGTTCTTC.

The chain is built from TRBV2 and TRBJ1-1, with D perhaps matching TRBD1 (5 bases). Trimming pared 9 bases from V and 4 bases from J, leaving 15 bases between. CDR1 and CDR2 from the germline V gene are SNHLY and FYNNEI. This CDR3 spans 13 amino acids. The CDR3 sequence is CASNRRAATEAFF. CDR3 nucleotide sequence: TGTGCCAGTAACAGGAGGGCGGCCACTGAAGCTTTCTTT.

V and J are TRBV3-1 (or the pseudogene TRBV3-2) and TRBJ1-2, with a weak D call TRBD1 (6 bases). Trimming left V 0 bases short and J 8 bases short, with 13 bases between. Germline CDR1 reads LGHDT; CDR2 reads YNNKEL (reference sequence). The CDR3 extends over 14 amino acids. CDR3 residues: CASSQDLGGAGYTF. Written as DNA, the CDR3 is TGTGCCAGCAGCCAAGATCTGGGGGGGGCCGGCTACACCTTC.

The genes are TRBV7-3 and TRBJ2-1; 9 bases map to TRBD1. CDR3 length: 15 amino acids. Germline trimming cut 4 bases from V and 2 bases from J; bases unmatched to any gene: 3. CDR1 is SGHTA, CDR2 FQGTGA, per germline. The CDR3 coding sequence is TGTGCCAGCAGCTCGGACAGGGGAGCCTACAATGAGCAGTTCTTC. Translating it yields CASSSDRGAYNEQFF.

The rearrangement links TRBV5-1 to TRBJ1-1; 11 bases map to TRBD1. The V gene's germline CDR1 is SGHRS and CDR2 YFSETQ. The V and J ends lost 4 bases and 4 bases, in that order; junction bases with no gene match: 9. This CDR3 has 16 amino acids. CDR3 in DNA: TGCGCCAGCAGCCCCACCGGGACAGGGGGAGGCACTGAAGCTTTCTTT. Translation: CASSPTGTGGGTEAFF.

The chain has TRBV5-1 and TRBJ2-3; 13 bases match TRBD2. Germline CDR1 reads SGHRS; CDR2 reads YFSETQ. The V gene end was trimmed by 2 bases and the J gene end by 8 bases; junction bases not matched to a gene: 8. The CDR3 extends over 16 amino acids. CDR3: CASSFETSGGAGTQYF. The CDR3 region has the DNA TGCGCCAGCAGCTTCGAAACTAGCGGGGGGGCTGGTACGCAGTATTTT.

CDR3 sequence reads: CASSVTGDAGYTF. CDR3 in DNA: TGTGCCAGCAGCGTGACAGGGGACGCTGGCTACACCTTC. J is TRBJ1-2 and V is TRBV11-1; 8 nucleotides match TRBD1. V gave up 5 bases and J gave up 7 bases; unmatched junction bases: 6. Germline V CDR1 and CDR2: SGHAT, FQDESV (reference sequence). The CDR3 covers 13 residues.

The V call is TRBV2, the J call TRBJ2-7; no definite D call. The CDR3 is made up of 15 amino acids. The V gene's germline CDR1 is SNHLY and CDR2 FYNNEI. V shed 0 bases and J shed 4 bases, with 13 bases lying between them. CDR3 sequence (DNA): TGTGCCAGCAGTGAAGCCCTTTTTTCTCGTTACGAGCAGTACTTC. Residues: CASSEALFSRYEQYF.